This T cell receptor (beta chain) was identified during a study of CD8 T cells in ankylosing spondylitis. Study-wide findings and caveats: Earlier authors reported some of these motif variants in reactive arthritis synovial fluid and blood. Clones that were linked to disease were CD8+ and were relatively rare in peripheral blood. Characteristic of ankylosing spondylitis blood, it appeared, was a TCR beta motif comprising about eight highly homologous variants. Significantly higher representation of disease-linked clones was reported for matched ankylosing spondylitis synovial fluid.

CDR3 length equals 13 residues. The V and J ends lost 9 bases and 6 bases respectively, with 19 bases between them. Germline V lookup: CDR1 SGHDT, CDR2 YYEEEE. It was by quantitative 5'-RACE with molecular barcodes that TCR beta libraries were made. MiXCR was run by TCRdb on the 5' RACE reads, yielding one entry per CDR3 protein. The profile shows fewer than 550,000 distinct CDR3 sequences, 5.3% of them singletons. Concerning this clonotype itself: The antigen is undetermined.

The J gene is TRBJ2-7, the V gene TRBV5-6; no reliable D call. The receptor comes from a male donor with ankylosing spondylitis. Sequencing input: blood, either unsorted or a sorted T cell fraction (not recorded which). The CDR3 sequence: CAMGPRNICEQYF. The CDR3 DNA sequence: TGTGCCATGGGCCCCCGGAATATCTGCGAGCAGTACTTC.